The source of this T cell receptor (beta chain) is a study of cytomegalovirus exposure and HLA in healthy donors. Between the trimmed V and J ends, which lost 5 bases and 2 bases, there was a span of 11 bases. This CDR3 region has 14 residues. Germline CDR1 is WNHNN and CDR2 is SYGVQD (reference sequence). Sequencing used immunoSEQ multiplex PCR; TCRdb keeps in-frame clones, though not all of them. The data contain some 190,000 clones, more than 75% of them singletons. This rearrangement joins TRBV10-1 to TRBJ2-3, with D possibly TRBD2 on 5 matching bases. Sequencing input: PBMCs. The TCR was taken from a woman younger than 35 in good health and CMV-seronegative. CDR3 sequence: CASSLTGSTDTQYF. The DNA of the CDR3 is TGCGCCAGCAGTTTAACGGGGTCCACAGATACGCAGTATTTT.